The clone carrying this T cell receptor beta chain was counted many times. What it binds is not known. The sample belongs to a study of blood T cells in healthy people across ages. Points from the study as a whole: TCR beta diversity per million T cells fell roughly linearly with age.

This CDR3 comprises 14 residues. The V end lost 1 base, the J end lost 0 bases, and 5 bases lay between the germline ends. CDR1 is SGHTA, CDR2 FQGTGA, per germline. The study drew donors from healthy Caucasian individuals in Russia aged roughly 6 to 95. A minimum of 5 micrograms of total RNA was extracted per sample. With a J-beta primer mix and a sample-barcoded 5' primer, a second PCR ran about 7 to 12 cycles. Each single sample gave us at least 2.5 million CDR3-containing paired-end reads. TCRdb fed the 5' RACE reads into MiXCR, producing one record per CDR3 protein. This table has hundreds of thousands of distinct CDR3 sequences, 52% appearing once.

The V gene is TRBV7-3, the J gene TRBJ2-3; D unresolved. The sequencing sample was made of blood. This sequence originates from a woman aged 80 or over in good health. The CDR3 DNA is TGTGCCAGCAGCTTAAGGGCAAGCACAGATACGCAGTATTTT. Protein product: CASSLRASTDTQYF.